The clone carrying this T cell receptor (beta chain) was counted only a few times. Cells sorted by CD45RO/CCR7/CD25/CD127/CD95/CD27 comprised CD4+ naive, central memory, regulatory and stem cell-like memory cells. This record comes from a study of beta chain features in type 1 diabetes. Every isolated RNA sample was fully reverse transcribed, so sequencing captured expressed TCRB transcripts. Profiling relied on immunoSEQ multiplex PCR, and the TCRdb table lists in-frame clones only, not all of them. The sample lists about 180,000 clones; about 13% were seen once. The receptor's source is a woman younger than 35 in good health. The sequencing input was central memory CD4+ T cells from blood.

CDR3 loop: CASSPGGGENIQYF. In nucleotides, the CDR3 is TGTGCCAGCAGCCCCGGGGGGGGCGAAAACATTCAGTACTTC. The chain is built from TRBV7-8 and TRBJ2-4; 8 nucleotides match TRBD2. Germline trimming cut 5 bases from V and 5 bases from J; bases unmatched to any gene: 5. Germline CDR1 is SGHVS and CDR2 is FQNEAQ. CDR3 length: 14 amino acids. Full variable domain (rest looked up from reference TRBV7-8 and TRBJ2-4): GAGVSQSPRYKVAKRGQDVALRCDPISGHVSLFWYQQALGQGPEFLTYFQNEAQLDKSGLPSDRFFAERPEGSVSTLKIQRTQQEDSAVYLCASSPGGGENIQYFGAGTRLSVL.